These 7 T cell receptor beta chains share one sample of origin, sequenced in a study of T-cell reconstitution after alpha-beta-depleted transplantation in children (dated by TCRdb to 2016 to 2018). The receptor library was made with PCR. The instrument was an Illumina HiSeq 2500. TCR library preparation used molecular barcoding, with unique molecular identifiers applied to normalize quantification of the TCRbeta repertoire. TCRdb ran its own pipeline on the public reads, namely fastp trimming at Q25 and MiXCR clone calling, and kept in-frame beta chains. Rows with one shared CDR3 protein collapse into an entry with the most common genes and DNA. This sample gives about 610,000 distinct CDR3 sequences in total; about 10% of them show up just once. Approximately 4.1% of the sample is taken by the ten largest. This specimen consisted of PBMCs from the stem cell graft donor, obtained from the stem cell graft. These TCRs come from a human donor who donated a stem cell graft to a child with acute myeloid leukemia.

This clonotype was picked up many times. The rearrangement joins TRBV20-1 to TRBJ1-2; D gene ambiguous. The CDR3 spans 13 residues. Germline CDR1 DFQATT, CDR2 SNEGSKA (reference sequence). Trimming took off 1 base at V and 4 bases at J, with 10 bases between the two ends. CDR3 amino acids: CSARVGPVYGYTF. In nucleotides, the CDR3 is TGCAGTGCTAGAGTAGGTCCCGTCTATGGCTACACCTTC.

This clonotype was seen more than once but under ten times. The chain combines TRBV7-2 with TRBJ2-1; D unclear. Trimming took off 5 bases at V and 5 bases at J, with 19 bases between the two ends. Looked up from germline, CDR1 is SGHTA and CDR2 is FQGNSA. The CDR3 runs to 16 residues. The CDR3 coding sequence is TGTGCCAGCAGCCTCCATAATCTTTTGACCAACAATGAGCAGTTCTTC. Amino acid sequence: CASSLHNLLTNNEQFF.

A few counts support this clonotype. The V gene is TRBV9, the J gene TRBJ2-7, with D maybe TRBD1 (5 bases). Trimming shortened V by 0 bases and J by 1 base, and 11 bases separated the two germline ends. This CDR3 region has 15 residues. Germline loops: CDR1 SGDLS, CDR2 YYNGEE. The CDR3 is CASSVGVQGSYEQYF. CDR3 in DNA: TGTGCCAGCAGCGTAGGTGTTCAGGGATCCTACGAGCAGTACTTC.

This clonotype was found many times. This chain joins TRBV20-1 and TRBJ2-5; 12 bases match TRBD2. The germline CDR1 and CDR2 sequences are DFQATT and SNEGSKA (reference sequence). The CDR3 totals 14 residues. With 5 bases clipped from V and 5 bases from J, the junction kept 6 bases outside the gene matches. The CDR3 sequence is CSAVPSGRAETQYF. The CDR3 bases are TGCAGTGCTGTTCCTAGCGGGAGGGCCGAGACCCAGTACTTC.

The chain recombines TRBV12-3 or TRBV12-4 with TRBJ2-2, with TRBD2 matching 13 bases. The CDR3 is made up of 15 amino acids. V lost 4 bases and J lost 7; bases outside the gene matches: 3. The CDR3 sequence: CASSWTSGSFGELFF. CDR3 coding DNA: TGTGCCAGCAGTTGGACTAGCGGGAGTTTCGGGGAGCTGTTTTTT.

This rearrangement joins TRBV20-1 to TRBJ2-7; D not resolved. The CDR3 is made up of 13 amino acids. V lost 0 bases to trimming and J lost 0 bases, with 6 bases between them. CDR1 and CDR2 (germline): DFQATT, SNEGSKA (reference sequence). The chain's CDR3 is CSAREGTSYEQYF. The CDR3, as DNA: TGCAGTGCTAGAGAAGGTACCTCCTACGAGCAGTACTTC.

This clonotype was picked up a small number of times. The chain joins TRBV20-1 to TRBJ1-1; D is uncertain. V lost 0 bases to trimming and J lost 0 bases, with 8 bases between them. Germline V gene sequence: CDR1 DFQATT, CDR2 SNEGSKA (reference sequence). The CDR3 runs 14 residues. CDR3 nucleotides: TGCAGTGCTAGAGACGTTAGGGTGAACACTGAAGCTTTCTTT. It translates to CSARDVRVNTEAFF.